Below are 3 T cell receptor beta chains sequenced from a single sample in a study of monozygotic twins with inflammatory bowel disease. From its re-call of the 5' RACE reads, TCRdb lists each CDR3 protein once, without DNA. This sample's clone table lists approximately 100,000 distinct CDR3 sequences. The specimen sequenced was blood. The receptor set was obtained from a human donor with ulcerative colitis or Crohn's disease, or a healthy co-twin of an affected twin (not recorded which).

This sequence joins TRBV20-1 and TRBJ1-6; TCRdb reports TRBD1, a call that lacks DNA to check it against. Germline V lookup: CDR1 DFQATT, CDR2 SNEGSKA (reference sequence). CDR3 size: 16 residues. This chain's CDR3 is CSARETGSSYNSPLHF.

J is TRBJ2-5 and V is TRBV20-1. The CDR3 contains 13 residues. CDR1 and CDR2 (germline): DFQATT, SNEGSKA (reference sequence). Here the CDR3 reads CSASVGNQETQYF.

The chain uses TRBV28 and TRBJ1-5; TCRdb outputs TRBD1, but without DNA this stays unchecked. Germline loops: CDR1 MDHEN, CDR2 SYDVKM. There are 17 residues in the CDR3. The CDR3 loop reads CASSLLAGRLGNQPQHF.